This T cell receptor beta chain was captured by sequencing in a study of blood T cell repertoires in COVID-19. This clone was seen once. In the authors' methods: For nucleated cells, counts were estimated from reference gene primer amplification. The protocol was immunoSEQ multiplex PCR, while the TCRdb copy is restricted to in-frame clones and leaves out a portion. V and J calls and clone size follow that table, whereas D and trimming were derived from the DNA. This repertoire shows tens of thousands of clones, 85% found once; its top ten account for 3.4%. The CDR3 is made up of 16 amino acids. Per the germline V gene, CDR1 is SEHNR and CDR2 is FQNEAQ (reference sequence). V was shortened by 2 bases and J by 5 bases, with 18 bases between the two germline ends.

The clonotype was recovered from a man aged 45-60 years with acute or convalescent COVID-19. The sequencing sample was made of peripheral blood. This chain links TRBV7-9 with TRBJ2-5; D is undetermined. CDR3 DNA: TGTGCCAGCAGCTTATTCCTCCGCTCTGCTCGGGAGACCCAGTACTTC. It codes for CASSLFLRSARETQYF. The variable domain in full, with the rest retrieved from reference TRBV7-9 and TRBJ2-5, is DTGVSQNPRHKITKRGQNVTFRCDPISEHNRLYWYRQTLGQGPEFLTYFQNEAQLEKSRLLSDRFSAERPKGSFSTLEIQRTEQGDSAMYLCASSLFLRSARETQYFGPGTRLLVL.